This TCR beta chain is from a study of cytomegalovirus exposure and HLA in healthy donors. The germline V and J ends were trimmed by 5 bases and 0 bases, with 19 bases remaining between them. The germline V gene has CDR1 SGHNT and CDR2 YENEEA. This CDR3 is 18 amino acids long. Primers for the PCR totalled 60 Vbeta and 13 Jbeta. Sequenced by immunoSEQ multiplex PCR; TCRdb stores in-frame clones only, minus some. The sample consists of 110,000 or so clones, about 68% of them appearing once. Sequenced input: PBMCs. This TCR derives from a middle-aged woman in good health and CMV-seropositive. The J gene is TRBJ2-2, the V gene TRBV11-3, with D unclear. CDR3 loop: CASSELGGFEANTGELFF. CDR3 DNA sequence: TGTGCCAGCAGCGAGTTAGGCGGTTTCGAGGCGAACACCGGGGAGCTGTTTTTT.